This TCR beta chain was recovered during a study of T cells in Graves' hyperthyroidism and ophthalmopathy. Whole-study findings and limits: Blood also showed most of the thyroid clonotypes that were expanded above 0.001.

This clonotype was found a few times. What it binds is unknown. At one of its ends the junction is not consistent with the germline gene, which may arise from a read error. Diagnosis of hyperthyroidism was new in patients aged 18 to 65, and its duration was under 2 months. Uncontrolled infection, other autoimmune disease, pregnancy or lactation led to exclusion. The TCR beta CDR3 regions underwent amplification using RNA transcripts as the source. A set of HTBI primers served as the primers for a first-round RT-PCR of the TCR CDR3. Via MiXCR, TCRdb re-called the multiplex PCR reads, giving one row per CDR3 protein. The data contain roughly 630,000 distinct CDR3 sequences, around a sixth of them singletons. CDR3 size: 17 residues. Germline loops: CDR1 SGHKS, CDR2 YYEKEE (reference sequence).

Sequenced material: blood. This chain links TRBV5-5 with TRBJ2-3; a possible D gene is TRBD2 (6 bases). The TCR comes from a woman aged 30 to 39 with Graves' hyperthyroidism. CDR3 amino acids: CASRAVDYPGGTDTQYF. DNA of the CDR3: TGCGCCAGCAGGGCTGTGGACTACCCGGGGGGCACAGATACGCAGTATTTT.